One T cell receptor (beta chain) is described in this entry. The antigen is not known. This sample is drawn from a study of T cell responses to AZD1222 COVID-19 vaccine. Profiling relied on immunoSEQ multiplex PCR, and the TCRdb table lists in-frame clones only, not all of them. This sample has 120,000 to 150,000 clones, with about 89% found just once. V trimming: 3 bases; J trimming: 1 base; junction bases outside the gene matches: 16. The CDR3 consists of 19 residues. Germline V gene lookup returns CDR1 SGHAT and CDR2 FQNNGV. The study, taken as a whole, reports: Without day 14 samples, only post-peak T cell repertoires were studied.

The receptor's source is an adult in good health. V and J are TRBV11-2 and TRBJ2-3; 7 bases agree with TRBD2. The input for sequencing was peripheral blood, taken on day 0 of AZD1222 vaccination. DNA for the CDR3: TGTGCCAGCAGCTTCTGGGGGGGTACAGTTTCGCCCCGCACAGATACGCAGTATTTT. The encoded protein is CASSFWGGTVSPRTDTQYF.